The rows below give T cell receptor beta chains drawn from one sample of a study of PD-L1 blockade in urothelial cancer. Method: immunoSEQ multiplex PCR; TCRdb's copy keeps in-frame clones and lacks some. There are under 55,000 clones in the sample; around four fifths occur only once, and around 3.1% lies in the top ten. The starting material was PBMCs, obtained around atezolizumab (anti-PD-L1) treatment. The receptors derive from a man in his 70s with urothelial cancer. Both conserved end residues are part of each CDR3. D genes are given only for firm matches. Size tells how often a clone was seen (once, few, many) or the class of an expanded clone, and some rows leave it out.

NA | TRBJ1-5 | TRBV19 | NA | CASSPSGPRGQPQHF | TGTGCCAGTAGTCCCTCCGGACCCAGGGGTCAGCCCCAGCATTTT
NA | TRBJ1-1 | TRBV2 | NA | CASTRDTNTEAFF | TGTGCCAGCACCAGGGACACGAACACTGAAGCTTTCTTT
TRBD1 | TRBJ1-5 | TRBV6-1 | NA | CASRDGQGVNQPQHF | TGTGCCAGCAGGGACGGACAGGGGGTCAATCAGCCCCAGCATTTT
NA | TRBJ2-1 | TRBV5-1 | NA | CASSGGALNEQFF | TGCGCCAGCAGCGGGGGGGCCCTCAATGAGCAGTTCTTC
NA | TRBJ2-4 | TRBV29-1 | NA | CSVEGSGKNIQYF | TGCAGCGTTGAGGGTAGCGGCAAAAACATTCAGTACTTC
NA | TRBJ2-3 | TRBV21-1 | few | CASLPPGTGDTDTQYF | TGTGCCAGCTTACCACCGGGGACAGGGGACACAGATACGCAGTATTTT
TRBD1 | TRBJ1-2 | TRBV5-1 | NA | CASSLMGQVAAGYTF | TGCGCCAGCAGCTTAATGGGACAGGTCGCCGCCGGCTACACCTTC
TRBD2 | TRBJ2-1 | TRBV9 | NA | CASSPRGSGGDGNEQFF | TGTGCCAGCAGCCCCCGGGGTAGCGGGGGGGACGGAAATGAGCAGTTCTTC
NA | TRBJ2-7 | TRBV5-4 | NA | CASSLEGTGIKF | TGTGCCAGCAGCTTGGAAGGTACAGGGATTAAGTTC
TRBD1 | TRBJ2-3 | TRBV5-4 | NA | CASSVNRGPSDTQYF | TGTGCCAGCAGCGTCAACAGGGGGCCTTCAGATACGCAGTATTTT
NA | TRBJ2-7 | TRBV21-1 | NA | CASSSLGWDRGLVEQYF | TGTGCCAGCAGTTCTTTGGGATGGGACAGGGGGCTGGTTGAGCAGTACTTC
TRBD2 | TRBJ2-3 | TRBV7-8 | NA | CASSVGGDTQYF | TGTGCCAGCAGTGTGGGGGGGGATACGCAGTATTTT
NA | TRBJ1-1 | TRBV5-6 | NA | CASSWWTRVNTEAFF | TGTGCCAGCAGCTGGTGGACACGAGTCAACACTGAAGCTTTCTTT
TRBD1 | TRBJ1-2 | TRBV4-2 | NA | CASSQGIQDRERGGYTF | TGTGCCAGCAGCCAAGGGATCCAAGACAGGGAAAGGGGGGGCTACACCTTC
NA | TRBJ1-5 | TRBV19 | NA | CASSILAGGGSNQPQHF | TGTGCCAGTAGTATTTTGGCGGGCGGGGGGAGCAATCAGCCCCAGCATTTT
TRBD1 | TRBJ1-4 | TRBV7-2 | NA | CASSLVTGGIEKLFF | TGTGCCAGCAGCTTAGTGACAGGGGGTATTGAAAAACTGTTTTTT
TRBD1 | TRBJ1-2 | TRBV18 | NA | CASSLDRGLVGYTF | TGTGCCAGCTCACTCGACAGGGGATTGGTAGGCTACACCTTC
TRBD2 | TRBJ2-3 | TRBV7-3 | NA | CASSLNPVSGSADTQYF | TGTGCCAGCAGCTTAAACCCTGTTAGCGGGAGTGCAGATACGCAGTATTTT
TRBD1 | TRBJ2-3 | TRBV6-1 | NA | CASKGAGTGTDTQYF | TGTGCCTCCAAGGGGGCGGGGACAGGGACAGATACGCAGTATTTT
NA | TRBJ2-1 | TRBV10-3 | NA | CAISVLGVDEQFF | TGTGCCATCAGTGTACTAGGTGTCGATGAGCAGTTCTTC
NA | TRBJ2-5 | TRBV28 | NA | CASSPQRTGKETQYF | TGTGCCAGCAGTCCCCAGCGGACTGGGAAAGAGACCCAGTACTTC
NA | TRBJ1-2 | TRBV7-6 | medium-sized | CASSPGVSRGGYTF | TGTGCCAGCAGCCCGGGGGTTTCAAGAGGAGGCTACACCTTC
NA | TRBJ1-2 | TRBV4-2 | few | CASSQGGTGLVGYTF | TGTGCCAGCAGCCAAGGAGGTACCGGCCTGGTCGGCTACACCTTC
TRBD1 | TRBJ1-2 | TRBV7-9 | once | CASSPNDRESGYTF | TGTGCCAGCAGCCCAAATGACAGGGAAAGTGGCTACACCTTC
NA | TRBJ1-6 | TRBV9 | NA | CASSPSGGTNSPLHF | TGTGCCAGCAGCCCCTCGGGGGGAACTAATTCACCCCTCCACTTT
NA | TRBJ1-1 | TRBV28 | few | CASSPTRGTEAFF | TGTGCCAGCAGTCCGACCAGGGGCACTGAAGCTTTCTTT
NA | TRBJ1-4 | TRBV9 | NA | CASSKNRAKGEKLFF | TGTGCCAGCAGCAAAAACAGGGCAAAAGGGGAAAAACTGTTTTTT
NA | TRBJ1-2 | TRBV27 | NA | CASAPGMNYGYTF | TGTGCCAGCGCTCCGGGGATGAACTATGGCTACACCTTC
NA | TRBJ1-1 | TRBV7-9 | NA | CASSLESGALAFF | TGTGCCAGCAGCTTAGAATCCGGTGCCTTGGCTTTCTTT
NA | TRBJ2-1 | TRBV11-2 | NA | CASSSGLSSYNEQFF | TGTGCCAGCAGCTCGGGACTGAGCTCCTACAATGAGCAGTTCTTC